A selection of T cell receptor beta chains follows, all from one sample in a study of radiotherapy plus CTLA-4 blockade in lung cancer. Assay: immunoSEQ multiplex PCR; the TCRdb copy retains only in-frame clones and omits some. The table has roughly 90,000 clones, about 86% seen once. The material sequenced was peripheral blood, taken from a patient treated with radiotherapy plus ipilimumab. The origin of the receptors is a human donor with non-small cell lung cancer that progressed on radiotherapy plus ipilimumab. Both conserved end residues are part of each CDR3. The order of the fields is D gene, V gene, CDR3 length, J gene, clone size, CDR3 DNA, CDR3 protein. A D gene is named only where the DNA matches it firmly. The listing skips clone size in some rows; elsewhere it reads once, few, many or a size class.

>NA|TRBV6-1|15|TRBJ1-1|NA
TGTGCCAGCAGTGAAGGTCCAGGAATGAACACTGAAGCTTTCTTT
CASSEGPGMNTEAFF
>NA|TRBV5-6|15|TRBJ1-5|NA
TGTGCCAGCAGCTTGGCCGGGGTGAGCAATCAGCCCCAGCATTTT
CASSLAGVSNQPQHF
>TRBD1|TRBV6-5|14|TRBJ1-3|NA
TGTGCCAGCAGAAGGGACAGGAATGGAAACACCATATATTTT
CASRRDRNGNTIYF
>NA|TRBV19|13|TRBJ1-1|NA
TGTGCCAGTAGTATTTCTTCAGGGGATCTGGCTTTCTTT
CASSISSGDLAFF
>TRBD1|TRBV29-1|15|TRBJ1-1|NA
TGCAGCGTTGGGCTGATTCCAGGGGGCGGTTCTGAAGCTTTCTTT
CSVGLIPGGGSEAFF
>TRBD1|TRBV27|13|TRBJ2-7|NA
TGTGCCACACAGGGGGGACATCTACGCGAGCAGTACTTC
CATQGGHLREQYF
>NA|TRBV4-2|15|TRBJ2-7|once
TGTGCCAGCAGCCGATCCGGGCCCAGGGAATACGAGCAGTACTTC
CASSRSGPREYEQYF
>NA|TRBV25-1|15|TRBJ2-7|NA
TGTGCCAGGGGACTTCTAGCGTTGAGCTCCTACGAGCAGTACTTC
CARGLLALSSYEQYF
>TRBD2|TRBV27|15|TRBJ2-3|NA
TGTGCCAGCAGTTGGACTAGCGGGAGCACAGATACGCAGTATTTT
CASSWTSGSTDTQYF
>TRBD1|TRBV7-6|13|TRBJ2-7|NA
TGTGCCAGCAGCCGGGACAGGGTTTACGAGCAGTACTTC
CASSRDRVYEQYF
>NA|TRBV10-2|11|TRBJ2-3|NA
TGCGCCAGCAGTGAGTCAGGGAGCCATCATTTT
CASSESGSHHF
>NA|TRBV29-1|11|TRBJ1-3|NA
TGCAGCGCGGGAACTGGAAACACCATATATTTT
CSAGTGNTIYF
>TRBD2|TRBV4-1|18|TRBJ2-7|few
TGCGCCAGCAGCCAAGATAGACTAGCGGGATTCCCGCCCTACGAGCAGTACTTC
CASSQDRLAGFPPYEQYF
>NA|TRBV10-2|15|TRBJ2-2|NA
TGCGCCAGCAAGGACAGCTCCCGGATCACCGGGGAGCTGTTTTTT
CASKDSSRITGELFF
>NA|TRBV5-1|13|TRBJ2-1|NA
TGCGCCAGCACCCAGGGAACATCTGGTGAGCAGTTCTTC
CASTQGTSGEQFF
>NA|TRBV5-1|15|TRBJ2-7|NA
TGCGCCAGCAGCTTGGTTGGCCGGGGCTCCTACGAGCAGTACTTC
CASSLVGRGSYEQYF
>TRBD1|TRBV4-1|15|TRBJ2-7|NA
TGCGCCAGCAGCGATGGGACAGGGGGCGCCTACGAGCAGTACTTC
CASSDGTGGAYEQYF
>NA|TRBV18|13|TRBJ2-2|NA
TGTGCCAGCTCAGCTTTGGACGGCGGGGAGCTGTTTTTT
CASSALDGGELFF
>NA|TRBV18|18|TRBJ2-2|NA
TGTGCCAGCTCACCATACCCCCCGGGACGCTCGAACACCGGGGAGCTGTTTTTT
CASSPYPPGRSNTGELFF